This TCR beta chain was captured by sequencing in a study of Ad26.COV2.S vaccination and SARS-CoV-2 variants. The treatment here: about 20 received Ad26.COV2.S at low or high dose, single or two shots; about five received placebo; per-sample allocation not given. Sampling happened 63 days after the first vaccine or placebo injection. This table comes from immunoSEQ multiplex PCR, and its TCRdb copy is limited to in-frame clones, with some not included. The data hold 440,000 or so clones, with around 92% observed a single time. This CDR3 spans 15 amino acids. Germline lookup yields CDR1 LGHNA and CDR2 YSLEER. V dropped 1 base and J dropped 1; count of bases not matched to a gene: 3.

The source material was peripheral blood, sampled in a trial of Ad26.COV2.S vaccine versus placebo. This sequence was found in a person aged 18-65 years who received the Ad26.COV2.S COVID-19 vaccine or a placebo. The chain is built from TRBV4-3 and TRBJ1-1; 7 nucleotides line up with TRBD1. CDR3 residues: CASSQGTGENTEAFF. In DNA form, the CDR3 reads TGCGCCAGCAGCCAAGGGACAGGAGAGAACACTGAAGCTTTCTTT.